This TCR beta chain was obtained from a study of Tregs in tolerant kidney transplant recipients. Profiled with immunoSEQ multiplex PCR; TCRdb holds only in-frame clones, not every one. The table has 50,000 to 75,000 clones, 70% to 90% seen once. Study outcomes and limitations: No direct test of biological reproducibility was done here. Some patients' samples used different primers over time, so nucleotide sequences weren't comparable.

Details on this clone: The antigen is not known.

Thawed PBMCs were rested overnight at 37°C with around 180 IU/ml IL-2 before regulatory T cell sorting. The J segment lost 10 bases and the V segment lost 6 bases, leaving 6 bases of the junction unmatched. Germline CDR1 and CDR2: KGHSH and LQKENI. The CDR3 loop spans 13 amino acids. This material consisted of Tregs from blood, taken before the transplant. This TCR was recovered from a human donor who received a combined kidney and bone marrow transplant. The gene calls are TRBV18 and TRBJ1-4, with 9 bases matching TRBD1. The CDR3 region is CASSPAQGAKLFF. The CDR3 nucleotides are TGTGCCAGCTCCCCGGCACAGGGGGCAAAACTGTTTTTT.